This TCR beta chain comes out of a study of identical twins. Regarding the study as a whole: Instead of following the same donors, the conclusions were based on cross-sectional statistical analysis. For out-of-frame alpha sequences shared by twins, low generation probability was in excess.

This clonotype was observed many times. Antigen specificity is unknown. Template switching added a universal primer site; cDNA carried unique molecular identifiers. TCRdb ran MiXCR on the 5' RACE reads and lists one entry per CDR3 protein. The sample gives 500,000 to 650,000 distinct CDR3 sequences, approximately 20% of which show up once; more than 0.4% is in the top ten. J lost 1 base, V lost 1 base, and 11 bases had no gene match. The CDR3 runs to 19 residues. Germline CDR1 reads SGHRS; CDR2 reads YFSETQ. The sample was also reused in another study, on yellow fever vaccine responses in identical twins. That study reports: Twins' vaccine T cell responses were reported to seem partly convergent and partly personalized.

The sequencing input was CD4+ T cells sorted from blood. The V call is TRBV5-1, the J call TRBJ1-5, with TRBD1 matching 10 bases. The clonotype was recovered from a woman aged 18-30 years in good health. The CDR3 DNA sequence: TGCGCCAGCAGCTTGCTCCCTAGACAGGGGGCAGGGAGCAATCAGCCCCAGCATTTT. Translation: CASSLLPRQGAGSNQPQHF.